A selection of T cell receptor beta chains follows, all from one sample in a study of blood T cell repertoires in COVID-19. The repertoire was sequenced with immunoSEQ multiplex PCR; TCRdb's copy has only in-frame clones and lacks some. This repertoire shows just over 95,000 clones, 82% found once; its top ten account for approximately 18%. Sequenced sample: peripheral blood. The receptors come from a man older than 75 with acute or convalescent COVID-19. Both conserved end residues are part of each CDR3. D genes are given only for firm matches. A clone size is listed for some rows: how often the clone was seen (once, few, many), or a class if it is expanded.

CDR3 DNA,CDR3 protein,clone size,V gene,J gene,D gene
TGTGCCAGCAGTTTCGGACAGACACCCCTCCACTTT,CASSFGQTPLHF,NA,TRBV28,TRBJ1-6,NA
TGTGCCAGCAGCTTAGGGGCCTCAGGGGGACAGCCCCAGCATTTT,CASSLGASGGQPQHF,NA,TRBV7-2,TRBJ1-5,TRBD1
TGCGCCAGCAGCCAAGAGTTCAGGGGAAAAGAGACCCAGTACTTC,CASSQEFRGKETQYF,NA,TRBV4-3,TRBJ2-5,NA
TGTGCCAGTAGTAAATCGCAGGGGGCAACTAATGAAAAACTGTTTTTT,CASSKSQGATNEKLFF,NA,TRBV19,TRBJ1-4,TRBD1
TGTGCCAGCAGCTCGCCCTCCCTCAGGGGCCAAGAGACCCAGTACTTC,CASSSPSLRGQETQYF,NA,TRBV5-5,TRBJ2-5,NA
TGTGCCACCCTTACAGGACACTCTGGGGCCAACGTCCTGACTTTC,CATLTGHSGANVLTF,NA,TRBV19,TRBJ2-6,NA
TGTGCCAGCAGCGTGTCAGCGGGGGGGCCGAAGACCCAGTACTTC,CASSVSAGGPKTQYF,NA,TRBV9,TRBJ2-5,TRBD2
TGTGCCAGCAGTCAGACTAGCGGGGGAACCTACGAGCAGTACTTC,CASSQTSGGTYEQYF,NA,TRBV27,TRBJ2-7,TRBD2
TGTGCCAGCAGCTTGAGGGGCCCCGGGGGATATGGGGCCAACGTCCTGACTTTC,CASSLRGPGGYGANVLTF,few,TRBV5-6,TRBJ2-6,NA
TGTGCCAGCTCACCAAGAGGACAGGGTCAAAACTCTGGAAACACCATATATTTT,CASSPRGQGQNSGNTIYF,NA,TRBV18,TRBJ1-3,TRBD1
TGTGCCTCCCGGAGAACCGGCACGGATACGCAGTATTTT,CASRRTGTDTQYF,NA,TRBV19,TRBJ2-3,NA
TGTGCCAGCAGTTCCTCGGACAGAGCAGGCTACACCTTC,CASSSSDRAGYTF,many,TRBV28,TRBJ1-2,NA